One and the same sample provided the 14 T cell receptor beta chains below, sequenced in a study of T cell changes during pregnancy in multiple sclerosis. Method: immunoSEQ multiplex PCR; TCRdb's copy keeps in-frame clones and lacks some. The sample records fewer than 70,000 clones, 80% to 90% being singletons. This specimen consisted of peripheral blood, obtained in the first trimester of pregnancy. The source is a female donor with multiple sclerosis, enrolled in a pregnancy study.

This chain links TRBV11-2 with TRBJ2-7; 8 positions match TRBD1. Unmatched junction bases numbered 9, after V lost 5 bases and J lost 0 bases. Germline loops: CDR1 SGHAT, CDR2 FQNNGV. The length of the CDR3 is 16 residues. The CDR3 is CASSPRTGPVSYEQYF. CDR3 sequence (DNA): TGTGCCAGCAGCCCACGGACAGGGCCCGTCTCCTACGAGCAGTACTTC.

The CDR3 DNA follows: TGTGCCAGCAGCTTAGGAGGACAGGTCGAAGCTTTCTTT. Its translation: CASSLGGQVEAFF. V and J are TRBV7-9 and TRBJ1-1, with 7 bases matching TRBD1. Germline CDR1 is SEHNR and CDR2 is FQNEAQ (reference sequence). This CDR3 region has 13 residues. V lost 1 base and J lost 8; bases outside the gene matches: 4.

The chain is built from TRBV6-4 and TRBJ1-1; D gene uncertain. CDR1 is MRHNA, CDR2 SNTAGT, per germline. The CDR3 length is 13 residues. V lost 3 bases and J lost 1, with 6 bases in between. In DNA, the CDR3 is TGTGCCAGCAGTGAGGGCCAGAACACTGAAGCTTTCTTT. Residues: CASSEGQNTEAFF.

V gene TRBV9 combines with J gene TRBJ1-1; tentative D call: TRBD1 (6 bases). The CDR3 consists of 15 residues. The ends were cut back, 3 bases at V and 6 bases at J, with 18 bases in the middle. Germline V gene sequence: CDR1 SGDLS, CDR2 YYNGEE. In DNA, the CDR3 is TGTGCCAGCAGCGCCCGGGACACCGAAGGGGCTGAAGCTTTCTTT. Translation: CASSARDTEGAEAFF.

The chain joins TRBV7-7 to TRBJ2-1; possibly TRBD1 for D (6 bases). V lost 4 bases to trimming and J lost 4 bases, with 17 bases between them. From germline, CDR1 is SSHAT and CDR2 FNYEAQ (reference sequence). This CDR3 is built from 16 residues. The CDR3 protein is CASSSGSVQGYNEQFF. The CDR3 bases are TGTGCCAGCAGCTCCGGTTCCGTACAGGGATACAATGAGCAGTTCTTC.

V is TRBV18 and J is TRBJ1-6, with 7 bases aligning to TRBD1. The germline CDR1 and CDR2 sequences are KGHSH and LQKENI. CDR3 length: 13 amino acids. Trimming removed 8 bases from V and 7 bases from J; junction bases left unmatched: 5. Written as DNA, the CDR3 is TGTGCCAGCCGGGACAGCCAGAATTCACCCCTCCACTTT. Its protein product is CASRDSQNSPLHF. Full variable domain (remainder filled in from reference TRBV18 and TRBJ1-6): NAGVMQNPRHLVRRRGQEARLRCSPMKGHSHVYWYRQLPEEGLKFMVYLQKENIIDESGMPKERFSAEFPKEGPSILRIQQVVRGDSAAYFCASRDSQNSPLHFGNGTRLTVT.

The J gene is TRBJ2-3, the V gene TRBV4-2, with 10 bases aligning to TRBD2. CDR1 and CDR2 (germline): LGHNA, YNFKEQ. Germline trimming cut 2 bases from V and 4 bases from J; bases unmatched to any gene: 6. This CDR3 has 16 amino acids. The CDR3 coding sequence is TGTGCCAGCAGCCAACAGCGGGGGGGCCAGGCAGATACGCAGTATTTT. Translated, it gives CASSQQRGGQADTQYF.

V is TRBV5-6 and J is TRBJ2-7, with D tentatively TRBD1 (6 bases). Germline V gene data show CDR1 as SGHDT and CDR2 as YYEEEE. V lost 0 bases to trimming and J lost 3 bases, with 13 bases between them. This CDR3 is 15 amino acids long. CDR3 in DNA: TGTGCCAGCAGCTTGGCCCCGGACAGCTACTACGAGCAGTACTTC. This gives the protein CASSLAPDSYYEQYF.

CDR3 amino acids: CASSLGLLAGGTEAFF. CDR3 in DNA: TGTGCCAGCAGCTTAGGGTTACTGGCAGGGGGTACTGAAGCTTTCTTT. The gene calls are TRBV7-8 and TRBJ1-1, with 7 bases that match TRBD1. The germline V gene has CDR1 SGHVS and CDR2 FQNEAQ. This CDR3 comprises 16 residues. V was clipped by 1 base and J by 5 bases; unmatched bases: 10. The complete variable domain, with remaining parts taken from reference TRBV7-8 and TRBJ1-1, reads GAGVSQSPRYKVAKRGQDVALRCDPISGHVSLFWYQQALGQGPEFLTYFQNEAQLDKSGLPSDRFFAERPEGSVSTLKIQRTQQEDSAVYLCASSLGLLAGGTEAFFGQGTRLTVV.

The rearrangement links TRBV10-3 to TRBJ2-5, with 10 bases matching TRBD2. Germline V gene lookup returns CDR1 ENHRY and CDR2 SYGVKD. The CDR3 runs to 16 residues. The trim removed 2 bases at V and 5 bases at J, leaving 8 bases unmatched. The DNA of the CDR3 is TGTGCCATCAGTGAGGCCCAGCGGGGGGGCCCGGAGACCCAGTACTTC. This codes for CAISEAQRGGPETQYF.

This clone was seen more than once but under ten times. The rearrangement joins TRBV11-2 to TRBJ2-5; D unresolved. This CDR3 has 11 residues. Trimming pared 4 bases from V and 3 bases from J, leaving 3 bases between. Germline V lookup: CDR1 SGHAT, CDR2 FQNNGV. The CDR3 sequence: CASSSEETQYF. The CDR3 DNA follows: TGTGCCAGCAGCTCTGAAGAGACCCAGTACTTC.

The CDR3, as DNA: TGTGCCAGCAGCTTTTCCAGGGACACTGAAGCTTTCTTT. Encoded protein: CASSFSRDTEAFF. This rearrangement joins TRBV7-9 to TRBJ1-1; D is perhaps TRBD1 (5 bases). This CDR3 is built from 13 residues. V lost 3 bases and J 3 bases, leaving 8 bases between the germline ends. Germline CDR1 and CDR2: SEHNR and FQNEAQ (reference sequence).

In nucleotides, the CDR3 is TGTGCCAGCAGCGCCGAGTATAATTCACCCCTCCACTTT. It encodes CASSAEYNSPLHF. J is TRBJ1-6 and V is TRBV9; D is unresolved. The CDR3 totals 13 residues. Trimming took off 3 bases at V and 4 bases at J, with 5 bases between the two ends. Germline V gene data show CDR1 as SGDLS and CDR2 as YYNGEE.

This clone has a single count. The chain links TRBV27 to TRBJ1-4; D gene unclear. V was shortened by 2 bases and J by 8 bases, with 12 bases between the two germline ends. Germline V gene sequence: CDR1 MNHEY, CDR2 SMNVEV (reference sequence). This CDR3 region has 14 residues. The CDR3 region is CASSLQSEGEKLFF. CDR3 nucleotide sequence: TGTGCCAGCAGTTTACAAAGTGAGGGAGAAAAACTGTTTTTT. The full variable domain, its missing parts supplied by reference TRBV27 and TRBJ1-4, is EAQVTQNPRYLITVTGKKLTVTCSQNMNHEYMSWYRQDPGLGLRQIYYSMNVEVTDKGDVPEGYKVSRKEKRNFPLILESPSPNQTSLYFCASSLQSEGEKLFFGSGTQLSVL.